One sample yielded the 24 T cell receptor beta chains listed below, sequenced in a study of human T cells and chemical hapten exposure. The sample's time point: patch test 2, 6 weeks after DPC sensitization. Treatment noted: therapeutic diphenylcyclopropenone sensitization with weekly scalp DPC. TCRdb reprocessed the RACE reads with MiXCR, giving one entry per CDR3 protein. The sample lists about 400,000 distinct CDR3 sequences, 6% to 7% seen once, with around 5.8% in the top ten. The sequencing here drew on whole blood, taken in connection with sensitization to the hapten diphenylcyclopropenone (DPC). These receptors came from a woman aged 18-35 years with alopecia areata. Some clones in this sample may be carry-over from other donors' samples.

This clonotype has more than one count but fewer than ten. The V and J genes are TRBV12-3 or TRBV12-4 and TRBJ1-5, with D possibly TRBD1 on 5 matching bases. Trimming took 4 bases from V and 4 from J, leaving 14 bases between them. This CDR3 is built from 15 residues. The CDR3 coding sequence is TGTGCCAGCAGTTCGATGGGACCGATAAATCAGCCCCAGCATTTT. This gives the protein CASSSMGPINQPQHF.

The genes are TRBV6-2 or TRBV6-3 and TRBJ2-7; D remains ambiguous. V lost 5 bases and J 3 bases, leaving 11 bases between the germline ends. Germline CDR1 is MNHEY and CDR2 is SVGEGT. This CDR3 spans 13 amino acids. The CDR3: CASSGSHYYEQYF. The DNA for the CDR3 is TGTGCCAGCAGTGGATCACATTACTACGAGCAGTACTTC.

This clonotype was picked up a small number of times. Here the CDR3 reads CASSLVGGLDTQYF. The CDR3 coding sequence is TGTGCCAGCAGCTTGGTGGGGGGGTTAGATACGCAGTATTTT. The rearrangement joins TRBV7-2 to TRBJ2-3; 7 bases match TRBD2. Trimming took 3 bases from V and 5 from J; bases not matched to a gene: 5. The CDR3 is made up of 14 amino acids. The germline gives CDR1 SGHTA, CDR2 FQGNSA.

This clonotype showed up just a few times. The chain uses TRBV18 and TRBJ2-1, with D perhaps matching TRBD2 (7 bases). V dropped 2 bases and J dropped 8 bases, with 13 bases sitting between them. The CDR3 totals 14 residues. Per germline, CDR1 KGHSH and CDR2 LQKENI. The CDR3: CASSPVRGGDEQFF. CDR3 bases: TGTGCCAGCTCACCAGTCCGCGGGGGCGATGAGCAGTTCTTC.

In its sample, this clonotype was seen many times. The CDR3 DNA reads TGTGCCAGCAGCCCTACCGGGACACCAGGCTACACCTTC. Its translation is CASSPTGTPGYTF. J is TRBJ1-2 and V is TRBV3-1, with a weak D call TRBD1 (6 bases). Germline V gives CDR1 LGHDT, CDR2 YNNKEL (reference sequence). The germline V and J ends were trimmed by 4 bases and 8 bases, with 14 bases remaining between them. The CDR3 covers 13 residues.

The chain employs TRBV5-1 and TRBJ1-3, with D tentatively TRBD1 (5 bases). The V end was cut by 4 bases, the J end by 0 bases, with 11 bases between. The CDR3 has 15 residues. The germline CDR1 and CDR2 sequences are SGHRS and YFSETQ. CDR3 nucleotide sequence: TGCGCCAGCAGCCTGGGACTTTACTCTGGAAACACCATATATTTT. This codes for CASSLGLYSGNTIYF.

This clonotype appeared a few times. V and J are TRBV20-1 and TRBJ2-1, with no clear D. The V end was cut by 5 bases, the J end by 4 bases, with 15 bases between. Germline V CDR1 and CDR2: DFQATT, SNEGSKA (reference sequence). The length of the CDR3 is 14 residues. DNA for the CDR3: TGCAGTGCTCTGACCGAAAATCAATACAATGAGCAGTTCTTC. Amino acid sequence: CSALTENQYNEQFF.

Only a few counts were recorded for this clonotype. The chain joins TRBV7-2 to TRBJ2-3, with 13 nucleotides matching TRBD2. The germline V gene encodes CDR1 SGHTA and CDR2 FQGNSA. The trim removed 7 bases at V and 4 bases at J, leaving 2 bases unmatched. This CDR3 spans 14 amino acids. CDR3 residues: CASTLAGGADTQYF. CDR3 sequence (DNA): TGTGCCAGCACACTAGCGGGGGGGGCAGATACGCAGTATTTT.

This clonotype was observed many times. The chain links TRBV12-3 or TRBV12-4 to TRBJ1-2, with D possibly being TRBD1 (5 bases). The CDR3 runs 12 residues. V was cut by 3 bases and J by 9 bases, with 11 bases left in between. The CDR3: CASSFSGESYTF. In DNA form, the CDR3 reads TGTGCCAGCAGTTTTTCGGGGGAAAGCTACACCTTC.

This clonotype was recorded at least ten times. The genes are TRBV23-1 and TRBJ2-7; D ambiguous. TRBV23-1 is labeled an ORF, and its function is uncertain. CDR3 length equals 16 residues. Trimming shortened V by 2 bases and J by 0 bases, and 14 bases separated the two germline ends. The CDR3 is CASSQVSRSASYEQYF. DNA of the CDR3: TGCGCCAGCAGTCAAGTCTCCCGTTCGGCCTCCTACGAGCAGTACTTC.

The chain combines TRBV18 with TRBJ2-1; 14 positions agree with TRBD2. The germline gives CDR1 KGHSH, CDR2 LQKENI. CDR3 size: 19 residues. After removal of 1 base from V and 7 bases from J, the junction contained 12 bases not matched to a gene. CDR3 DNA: TGTGCCAGCTCACCACGCGGACTAGCGGGGGGTGCGGTAACGAATGAGCAGTTCTTC. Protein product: CASSPRGLAGGAVTNEQFF.

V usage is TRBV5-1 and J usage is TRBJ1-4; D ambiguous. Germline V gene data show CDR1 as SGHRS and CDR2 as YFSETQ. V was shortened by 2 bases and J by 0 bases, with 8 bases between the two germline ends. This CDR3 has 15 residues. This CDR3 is CASSFNPATNEKLFF. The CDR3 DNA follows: TGCGCCAGCAGCTTTAATCCTGCAACTAATGAAAAACTGTTTTTT.

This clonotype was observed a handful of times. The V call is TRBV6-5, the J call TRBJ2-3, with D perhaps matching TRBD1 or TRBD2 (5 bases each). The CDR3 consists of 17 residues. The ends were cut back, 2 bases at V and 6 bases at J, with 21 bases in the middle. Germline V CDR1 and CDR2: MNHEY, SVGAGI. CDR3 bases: TGTGCCAGCAGTTACACATTGACCGGGACCAGAGGCGATACGCAGTATTTT. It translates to CASSYTLTGTRGDTQYF.

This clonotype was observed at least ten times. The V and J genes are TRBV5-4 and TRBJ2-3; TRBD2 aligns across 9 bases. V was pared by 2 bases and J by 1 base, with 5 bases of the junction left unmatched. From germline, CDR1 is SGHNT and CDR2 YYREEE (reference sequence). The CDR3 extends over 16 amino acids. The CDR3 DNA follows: TGTGCCAGCAGCTTTCAGCGGGGGGCGGGCACAGATACGCAGTATTTT. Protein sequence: CASSFQRGAGTDTQYF.

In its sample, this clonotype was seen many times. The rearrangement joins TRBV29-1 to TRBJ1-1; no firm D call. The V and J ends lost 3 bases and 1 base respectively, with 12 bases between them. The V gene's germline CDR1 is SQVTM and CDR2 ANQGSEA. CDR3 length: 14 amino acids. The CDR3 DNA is TGCAGCGTTGAGAGGACCCGGCCGAACACTGAAGCTTTCTTT. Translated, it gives CSVERTRPNTEAFF.

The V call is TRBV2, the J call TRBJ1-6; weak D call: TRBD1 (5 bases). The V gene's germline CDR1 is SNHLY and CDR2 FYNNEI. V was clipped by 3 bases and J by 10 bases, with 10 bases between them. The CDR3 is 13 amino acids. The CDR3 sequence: CASSEGGHSPLHF. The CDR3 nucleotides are TGTGCCAGCAGTGAGGGGGGTCACTCACCCCTCCACTTT.

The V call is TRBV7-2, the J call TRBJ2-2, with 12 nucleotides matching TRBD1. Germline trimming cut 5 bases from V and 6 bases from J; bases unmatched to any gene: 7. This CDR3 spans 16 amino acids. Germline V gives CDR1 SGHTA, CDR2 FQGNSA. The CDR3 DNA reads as TGTGCCAGCAGCCCGGGACAGGGGGCGAGCGCCGGGGAGCTGTTTTTT. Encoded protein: CASSPGQGASAGELFF.

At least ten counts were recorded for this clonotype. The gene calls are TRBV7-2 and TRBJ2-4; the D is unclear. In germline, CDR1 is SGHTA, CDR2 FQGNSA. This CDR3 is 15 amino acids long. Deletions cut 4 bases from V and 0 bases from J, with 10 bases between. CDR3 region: CASSSIYLAKNIQYF. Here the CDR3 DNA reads TGTGCCAGCAGCTCTATTTACTTAGCCAAAAACATTCAGTACTTC.

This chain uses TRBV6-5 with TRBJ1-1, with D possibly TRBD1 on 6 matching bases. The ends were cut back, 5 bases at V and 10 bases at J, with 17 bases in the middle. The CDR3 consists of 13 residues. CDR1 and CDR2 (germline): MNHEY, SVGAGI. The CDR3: CASSPGGGLAAFF. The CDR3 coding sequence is TGTGCCAGCAGTCCGGGAGGGGGGTTAGCAGCTTTCTTT.

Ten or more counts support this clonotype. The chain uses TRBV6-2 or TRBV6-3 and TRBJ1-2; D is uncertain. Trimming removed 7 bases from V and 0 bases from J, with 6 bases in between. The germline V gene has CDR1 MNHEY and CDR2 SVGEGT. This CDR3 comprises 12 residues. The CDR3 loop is CASTSANYGYTF. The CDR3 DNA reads TGTGCCAGCACCTCCGCTAACTATGGCTACACCTTC.

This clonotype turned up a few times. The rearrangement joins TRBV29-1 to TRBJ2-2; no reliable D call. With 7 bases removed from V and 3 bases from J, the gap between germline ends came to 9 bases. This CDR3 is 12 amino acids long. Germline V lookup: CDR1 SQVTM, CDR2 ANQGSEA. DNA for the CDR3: TGCAGCGCCCGGGTTTACACCGGGGAGCTGTTTTTT. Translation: CSARVYTGELFF.

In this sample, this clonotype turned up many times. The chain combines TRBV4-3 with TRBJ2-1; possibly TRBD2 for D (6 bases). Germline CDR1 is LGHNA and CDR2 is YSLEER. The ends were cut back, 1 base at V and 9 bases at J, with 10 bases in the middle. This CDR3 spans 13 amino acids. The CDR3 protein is CASSQVGGTEQFF. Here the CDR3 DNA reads TGCGCCAGCAGCCAAGTTGGCGGGACTGAGCAGTTCTTC.

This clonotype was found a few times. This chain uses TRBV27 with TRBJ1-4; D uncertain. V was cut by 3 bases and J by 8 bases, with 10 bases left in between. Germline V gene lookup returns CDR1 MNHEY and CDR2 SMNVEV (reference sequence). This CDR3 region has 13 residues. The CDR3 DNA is TGTGCCAGCAGTTTTGGGCTAGACGAAAAACTGTTTTTT. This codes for CASSFGLDEKLFF. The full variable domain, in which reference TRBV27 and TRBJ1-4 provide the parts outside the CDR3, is EAQVTQNPRYLITVTGKKLTVTCSQNMNHEYMSWYRQDPGLGLRQIYYSMNVEVTDKGDVPEGYKVSRKEKRNFPLILESPSPNQTSLYFCASSFGLDEKLFFGSGTQLSVL.

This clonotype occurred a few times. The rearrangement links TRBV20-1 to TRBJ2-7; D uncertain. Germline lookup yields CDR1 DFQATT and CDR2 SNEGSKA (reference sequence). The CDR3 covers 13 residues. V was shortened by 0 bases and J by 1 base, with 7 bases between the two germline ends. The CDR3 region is CSARDWRSYEQYF. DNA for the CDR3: TGCAGTGCTAGAGATTGGCGATCCTACGAGCAGTACTTC.